This T cell receptor (beta chain) was identified during a study of molecular identifiers for immune sequencing clone quantification. Study summary: The replicate experiment used RNA from roughly 20,000 or 100,000 naive CD8 cells. This RNA was split into five aliquots, and four of them were sequenced.

Between the trimmed V and J ends, which lost 0 bases and 0 bases, there was a span of 11 bases. CDR3 length: 16 amino acids. Looked up from germline, CDR1 is DFQATT and CDR2 is SNEGSKA (reference sequence). It was with previously described methods and listed TCR primers that bulk TCR libraries were made. TCRdb used MiXCR to reprocess the PCR reads, holding one entry per CDR3 protein. The sample shows 250,000 to 350,000 distinct CDR3 sequences, about a fifth of them seen only once. This clonotype was picked up a small number of times. The material sequenced was naive CD8+ T cells from blood, with Jurkat cell RNA spiked in. Regarding subset: FACS-sorted CD8+CD4-CCR7+CD45RA+ naive T cells. This chain connects TRBV20-1 to TRBJ2-2, with D uncertain. This TCR was sampled from a human donor in good health. Some libraries in this study had Jurkat cell RNA spiked in. CDR3 protein: CSARDYANANTGELFF. The CDR3 coding sequence is TGCAGTGCTAGAGATTACGCGAACGCGAACACCGGGGAGCTGTTTTTT.